This T cell receptor beta chain originates from a study of blood T cells in healthy people across ages. Then a second PCR, running about 6 to 12 cycles, was carried out with a sample-barcoded 5' primer and a J-beta primer mix. TCRdb used MiXCR to reprocess the 5' RACE reads, holding one entry per CDR3 protein. Here the sample spans some 900,000 distinct CDR3 sequences, about 48% being singletons. The CDR3 runs 12 residues. Germline loops: CDR1 LGHNA, CDR2 YNFKEQ. Regarding this clonotype: A junction end diverges from the germline sequence, so it may reflect a read error.

The chain combines TRBV4-2 with TRBJ2-5, with D unclear. The sequenced material came from blood. The receptor comes from a man aged 25 to 45 in good health. In nucleotides, the CDR3 is TGTGCCGGCAGCCAATTCGAAGAGACCCAGTACTTC. This translates into CAGSQFEETQYF.